This is a list of T cell receptor beta chains from one sample in a study of T-cell reconstitution after alpha-beta-depleted transplantation in children. Via MiXCR, TCRdb re-called the PCR reads, giving one row per CDR3 protein. The sample yields about 590,000 distinct CDR3 sequences, around 13% seen once. Here the sequenced sample was PBMCs, mostly from graft donor cells, taken 360 days after TCRalphabeta/CD19-depleted stem cell transplant. These receptors all stem from a male patient under 18 who had a stem cell transplant for acute myeloid leukemia, so the T cells may come from the graft donor. Both conserved end residues are part of each CDR3. D genes are given only for firm matches. Rows give clone size only sometimes, using once, few, many, or a class for an expanded clone.

j_gene	abundance	d_gene	v_gene	CDR3aa
TRBJ1-5	.	.	TRBV20-1	CSARPAGWDQPQHF
TRBJ2-7	.	TRBD2	TRBV5-5	CASSTNAGLAVLLREQYF
TRBJ2-7	.	TRBD1	TRBV19	CASTPGWDRLSYEQYF
TRBJ2-3	.	.	TRBV7-2	CASSFLFSGTDTQYF
TRBJ1-5	.	.	TRBV2	CAAGRGNPNQPQHF
TRBJ2-5	few	.	TRBV5-6	CASSLNGEETQYF
TRBJ2-3	many	TRBD2	TRBV20-1	CSARIAGDSDTQYF
TRBJ2-4	.	TRBD2	TRBV6-1	CASGATGGPKNIQYF
TRBJ2-1	few	.	TRBV29-1	CSVEEGAHEQFF
TRBJ2-1	many	TRBD2	TRBV29-1	CSVPSGLYNEQFF
TRBJ2-7	few	.	TRBV28	CASSLSLATGPYEQYF
TRBJ2-7	few	.	TRBV6-6	CASLRDRYEQYF
TRBJ2-7	many	TRBD2	TRBV4-3	CASSHRREGKYEQYF
TRBJ1-3	few	.	TRBV5-1	CASSLLGPSGNTIYF
TRBJ2-1	.	TRBD1	TRBV5-4	CASRTTGGKYNEQFF
TRBJ2-5	few	TRBD1	TRBV5-5	CASSPVTGGLETQYF
TRBJ1-2	.	.	TRBV20-1	CSARKQADGYTF
TRBJ1-6	.	.	TRBV7-8	CASSLRVNNSPLHF
TRBJ2-7	few	.	TRBV6-1	CASKVARTSYEQYF
TRBJ2-7	few	.	TRBV28	CASSLTGHNYEQYF
TRBJ2-7	few	TRBD2	TRBV9	CASSPRPSGSEQYF
TRBJ2-3	few	TRBD2	TRBV11-2	CASSLGTSGRLGTDTQYF
TRBJ1-5	.	.	TRBV20-1	CSASAGSPSNQPQHF
TRBJ1-2	.	.	TRBV7-2	CASSLGGATGYTF
TRBJ2-3	many	.	TRBV20-1	CSVTGLDTQYF
TRBJ2-5	.	.	TRBV20-1	CSARDPREETQYF
TRBJ1-3	few	TRBD1	TRBV15	CATSNDRVPGNTIYF
TRBJ2-1	many	.	TRBV28	CASSSPRAPYNEQFF
TRBJ2-2	few	TRBD1	TRBV6-1	CASSHRTGGITGELFF
TRBJ2-1	few	TRBD2	TRBV9	CASSVGLAGARAEQFF
TRBJ2-7	.	.	TRBV29-1	CSVEDNGARLLGEQYF
TRBJ2-1	.	TRBD2	TRBV7-2	CASTLGTSLVNEQFF
TRBJ2-6	few	.	TRBV7-2	CASSLAQSGANVLTF
TRBJ2-2	many	TRBD2	TRBV10-2	CASSRGLAGVGTGELFF
TRBJ2-5	.	TRBD1	TRBV10-3	CAISESRTGTAFQETQYF
TRBJ2-1	many	.	TRBV29-1	CSVGLNNEQFF
TRBJ2-7	few	TRBD2	TRBV10-3	CAISDPGTSSPSEYF
TRBJ1-1	.	.	TRBV25-1	CASSTLNTEAFF
TRBJ2-6	.	TRBD2	TRBV4-2	CASSQDLATSGRRGANVLTF
TRBJ2-7	.	.	TRBV24-1	CATSDSRRYEQYF
TRBJ2-1	.	TRBD2	TRBV7-2	CASSLDGLAYNEQFF
TRBJ2-2	few	TRBD1	TRBV4-3	CASSQEEQGAGTGELFF
TRBJ2-3	many	TRBD1	TRBV5-1	CASSLGQGPRTDTQYF
TRBJ1-3	.	.	TRBV7-9	CASSLKAGLTGNTIYF
TRBJ2-7	.	.	TRBV7-9	CATRAGEQYF
TRBJ2-7	many	TRBD1	TRBV6-2/TRBV6-3	CASRFRQGESSYEQYF
TRBJ2-2	few	TRBD1	TRBV7-6	CASRDRGLTGELFF
TRBJ1-1	.	.	TRBV15	CATSRDGTPNTEAFF
TRBJ2-3	few	.	TRBV29-1	CSVEGWGGVGTDTQYF